One and the same sample provided the 2 T cell receptor beta chains below, sequenced in a study of blood T cell repertoires in COVID-19. Clones were read by immunoSEQ multiplex PCR, and TCRdb kept only the in-frame ones, dropping some. Of around 82,000 clones detected, 65% to 90% appear once; the ten largest clones hold around 9.6%. Source material: peripheral blood. The source is a man over 45 with COVID-19, enrolled during active disease.

This clone was counted ten times or more. This rearrangement joins TRBV19 to TRBJ1-1; 7 positions agree with TRBD1. Germline CDR1 and CDR2: LNHDA and SQIVND (reference sequence). CDR3 size: 11 residues. The junction had 2 bases not matched to a gene; V was cut back by 6 bases and J by 7 bases. The CDR3 DNA reads TGTGCCAGTAGACAGGGGATTGAAGCTTTCTTT. Translated, it gives CASRQGIEAFF. Complete variable domain (other parts from reference TRBV19 and TRBJ1-1): DGGITQSPKYLFRKEGQNVTLSCEQNLNHDAMYWYRQDPGQGLRLIYYSQIVNDFQKGDIAEGYSVSREKKESFPLTVTSAQKNPTAFYLCASRQGIEAFFGQGTRLTVV.

The chain joins TRBV28 to TRBJ1-1; D remains ambiguous. Germline V gene sequence: CDR1 MDHEN, CDR2 SYDVKM. Between the trimmed V and J ends, which lost 1 base and 1 base, there was a span of 4 bases. The CDR3 totals 13 residues. The CDR3 loop reads CASSLSGNTEAFF. In nucleotides, the CDR3 is TGTGCCAGCAGTTTATCCGGGAACACTGAAGCTTTCTTT.